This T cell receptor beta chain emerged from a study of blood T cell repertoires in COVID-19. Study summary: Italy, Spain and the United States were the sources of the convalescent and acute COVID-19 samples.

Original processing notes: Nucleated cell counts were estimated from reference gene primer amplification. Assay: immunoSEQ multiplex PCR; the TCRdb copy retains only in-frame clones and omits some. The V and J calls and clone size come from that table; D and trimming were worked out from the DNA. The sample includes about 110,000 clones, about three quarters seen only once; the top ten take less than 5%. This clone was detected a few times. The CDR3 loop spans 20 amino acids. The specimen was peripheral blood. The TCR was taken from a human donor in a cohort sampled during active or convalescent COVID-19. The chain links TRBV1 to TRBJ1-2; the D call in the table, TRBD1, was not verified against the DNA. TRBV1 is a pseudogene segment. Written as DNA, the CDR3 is TGCACCAGCAGCCAAGATAAAAGTAGGGACAGGGTAAGAGGGCCCTATGGCTACACCTTC. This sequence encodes CTSSQDKSRDRVRGPYGYTF.